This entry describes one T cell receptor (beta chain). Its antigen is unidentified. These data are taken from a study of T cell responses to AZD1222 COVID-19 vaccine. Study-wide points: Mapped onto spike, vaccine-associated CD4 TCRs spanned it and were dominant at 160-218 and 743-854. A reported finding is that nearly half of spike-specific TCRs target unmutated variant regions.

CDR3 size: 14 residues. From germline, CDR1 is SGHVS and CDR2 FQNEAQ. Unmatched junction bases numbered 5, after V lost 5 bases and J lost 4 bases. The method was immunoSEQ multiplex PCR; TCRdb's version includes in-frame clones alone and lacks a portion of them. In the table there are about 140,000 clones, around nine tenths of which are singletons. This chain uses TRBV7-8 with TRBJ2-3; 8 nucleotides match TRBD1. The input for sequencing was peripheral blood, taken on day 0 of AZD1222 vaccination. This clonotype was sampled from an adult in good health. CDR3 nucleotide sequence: TGTGCCAGCAGCGCCAGGGGGCTGGCAGATACGCAGTATTTT. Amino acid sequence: CASSARGLADTQYF.